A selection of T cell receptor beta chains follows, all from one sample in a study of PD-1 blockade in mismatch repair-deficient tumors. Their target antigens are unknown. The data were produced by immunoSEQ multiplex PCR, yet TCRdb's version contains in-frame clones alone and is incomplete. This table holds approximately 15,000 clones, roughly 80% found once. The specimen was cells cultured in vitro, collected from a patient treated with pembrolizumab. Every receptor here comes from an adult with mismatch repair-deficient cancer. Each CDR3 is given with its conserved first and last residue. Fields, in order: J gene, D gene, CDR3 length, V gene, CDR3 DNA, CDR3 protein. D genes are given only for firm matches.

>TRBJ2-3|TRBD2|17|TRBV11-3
TGTGCCAGCAGCTTAGGGCGGGAGGGCCCGGGCACAGATACGCAGTATTTT
CASSLGREGPGTDTQYF
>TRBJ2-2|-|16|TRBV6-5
TGTGCCAGCAGTTACCCCCGTAGCTCAGGGCTCTGGGAGCTGTTTTTT
CASSYPRSSGLWELFF
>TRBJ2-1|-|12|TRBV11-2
TGTGCCAGCAGCTACAGGGTAGGTGAGCAGTTCTTC
CASSYRVGEQFF
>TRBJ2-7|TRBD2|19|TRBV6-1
TGTGCCAGCAGTGAAGTCAGCCCAGCTGCGAGCGGGAGAACCTACGAGCAGTACTTC
CASSEVSPAASGRTYEQYF
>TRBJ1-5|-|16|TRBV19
TGTGCCAGTAGTATAGATCGAGAGGGGCGACATCAGCCCCAGCATTTT
CASSIDREGRHQPQHF
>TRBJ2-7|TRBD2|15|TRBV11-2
TGTGCCAGCAGAGGGACTAGCGGGATTCCCTCCGAGCAGTACTTC
CASRGTSGIPSEQYF
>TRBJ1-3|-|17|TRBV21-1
TGTGCCAGCAGCAAAGGGTTAGGGTTGGGCTCTGGAAACACCATATATTTT
CASSKGLGLGSGNTIYF
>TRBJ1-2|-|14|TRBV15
TGTGCCACCAGCAGAGAGGAGGGCCTCTATGGCTACACCTTC
CATSREEGLYGYTF
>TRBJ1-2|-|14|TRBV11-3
TGTGCCAGCAGACTCGAGCGGGGGCTCGGGGGCTACACCTTC
CASRLERGLGGYTF
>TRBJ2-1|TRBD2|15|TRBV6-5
TGTGCCAGCAGGACTAGCGGGAGGCCGTACAATGAGCAGTTCTTC
CASRTSGRPYNEQFF
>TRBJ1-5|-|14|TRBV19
TGTGCCAGTAGTATTTCTTTTAGCAATCAGCCCCAGCATTTT
CASSISFSNQPQHF
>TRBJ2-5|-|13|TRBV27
TGTGCCAGCAGCTTGGCGGAGCAAGAGACCCAGTACTTC
CASSLAEQETQYF
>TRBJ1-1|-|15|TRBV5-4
TGTGCCAGCAGCTTGGGCGCCGGCCCGGGAAATGAAGCTTTCTTT
CASSLGAGPGNEAFF
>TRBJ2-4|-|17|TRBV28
TGTGCCAGCAGTTTTAGAGGGGGAGGTCTAGCCAAAAACATTCAGTACTTC
CASSFRGGGLAKNIQYF
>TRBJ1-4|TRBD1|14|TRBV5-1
TGCGCCAGCAGCTTGGGACAGGGCGAAGAAAAACTGTTTTTT
CASSLGQGEEKLFF
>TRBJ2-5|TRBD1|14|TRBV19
TGTGCCTCCGCCGGGACAGGCTGGGGGGAGACCCAGTACTTC
CASAGTGWGETQYF
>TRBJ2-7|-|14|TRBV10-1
TGCGCCAGCAGTGGCGGACAGCCTATACGTGAGCAGTACTTC
CASSGGQPIREQYF